A single sample gave rise to the 4 T cell receptor beta chains below, sequenced in a study of blood T cell repertoires in COVID-19. Assay: immunoSEQ multiplex PCR; the TCRdb copy retains only in-frame clones and omits some. Here the sample spans under 200,000 clones, 60% to 80% being singletons. The sample was peripheral blood. The source of these receptors is a man in his 70s with acute or convalescent COVID-19.

The rearrangement links TRBV6-5 to TRBJ1-2; TRBD1 might be the D (6 bases). Trimming took off 3 bases at V and 2 bases at J, with 13 bases between the two ends. The germline CDR1 and CDR2 sequences are MNHEY and SVGAGI. This CDR3 has 15 residues. The CDR3 sequence: CASSYYGGANYGYTF. The CDR3 region has the DNA TGTGCCAGCAGTTATTATGGGGGCGCGAACTATGGCTACACCTTC.

This rearrangement joins TRBV3-1 (or the pseudogene TRBV3-2) to TRBJ2-1, with TRBD2 identical over 10 bases. This CDR3 comprises 15 residues. Germline CDR1 and CDR2: LGHDT and YNNKEL (reference sequence). The junction had 2 bases not matched to a gene; V was cut back by 1 base and J by 5 bases. CDR3 coding DNA: TGTGCCAGCAGCCAAGGCCTAGCGGGGGACAATGAGCAGTTCTTC. It encodes CASSQGLAGDNEQFF.

The gene calls are TRBV5-4 and TRBJ2-3; TRBD1 matches at 8 bases. Germline CDR1 reads SGHNT; CDR2 reads YYREEE (reference sequence). CDR3 length: 16 residues. Trimming at V came to 1 base and at J to 4 bases, leaving 8 bases not matched to a gene. Written as DNA, the CDR3 is TGTGCCAGCAGCTTGCAGGGGGCGTTGCTCCCAGATACGCAGTATTTT. This translates into CASSLQGALLPDTQYF.

This chain connects TRBV30 to TRBJ1-6; 7 nucleotides align to TRBD1. CDR1 and CDR2 (germline): GTSNPN, SVGIG (reference sequence). V trimming: 3 bases; J trimming: 5 bases; junction bases outside the gene matches: 10. CDR3 length: 16 residues. CDR3 protein: CAWRVPGTANNSPLHF. CDR3 in DNA: TGTGCCTGGAGGGTCCCCGGGACAGCAAATAATTCACCCCTCCACTTT.